Listed below are T cell receptor beta chains from one sample, sequenced in a study of blood T cell repertoires in COVID-19. Libraries were prepared by immunoSEQ multiplex PCR; TCRdb keeps only in-frame clonotypes and omits some of them. The sample holds about 190,000 clones, 70% to 80% seen once. Sequenced sample: peripheral blood. These receptors originate from a man between 50 and 59 years old who had recovered from COVID-19. Both conserved end residues are part of each CDR3. A D gene is named only where the DNA matches it firmly. Not all rows give a size; the values are once, few, many and, for expanded clones, a class.

D	V	size	J	DNA	CDR3
NA	TRBV19	NA	TRBJ1-5	TGTGCCAGATGCTGGGGCAGGGTAGCGGGTCAGCCCCAGCATTTT	CARCWGRVAGQPQHF
NA	TRBV5-1	few	TRBJ2-4	TGCGCCAGCAGCTTGAACAGCCAGATTAAAAACATTCAGTACTTC	CASSLNSQIKNIQYF
NA	TRBV11-2	few	TRBJ2-1	TGTGCCAGCAGCTTAGCCCTTAGCGGAGGGGAGCAGTTCTTC	CASSLALSGGEQFF
TRBD1	TRBV9	once	TRBJ1-5	TGTGCCAGCAGCTCAACAGGGGGCCCTATACCCCAGCATTTT	CASSSTGGPIPQHF
TRBD1	TRBV15	NA	TRBJ1-2	TGTGCCACCAGCAGAGACGTCGCCGGGACAGGGGGCTCGGGCTACACCTTC	CATSRDVAGTGGSGYTF
TRBD2	TRBV18	NA	TRBJ2-5	TGTGCCAGCTCACGGGGAGGGAGGTACCAAGAGACCCAGTACTTC	CASSRGGRYQETQYF
NA	TRBV20-1	NA	TRBJ2-7	TGCAGTGCTAGTGGAGGTCGTCCGAAGACCTACGAGCAGTACTTC	CSASGGRPKTYEQYF
TRBD2	TRBV3-1/TRBV3-2	NA	TRBJ2-1	TGTGCCAGCAGCCCCGAATCACTAGCGGTACAGTTCTTC	CASSPESLAVQFF
NA	TRBV6-5	NA	TRBJ2-5	TGTGCCAGCAGTTACGGTTATAACAGCCAAGAGACCCAGTACTTC	CASSYGYNSQETQYF
NA	TRBV19	NA	TRBJ1-5	TGTGCCAGTAGTGTGGACACCCCTGGCCAGCCCCAGCATTTT	CASSVDTPGQPQHF
TRBD2	TRBV30	NA	TRBJ2-7	TGTGCCTGGACACTCAGGACTAGCGGGCCCTACGAGCAGTACTTC	CAWTLRTSGPYEQYF
NA	TRBV7-9	NA	TRBJ2-1	TGTGCCAGCAGCTTCTCCGAGAACGATGAGCAGTTCTTC	CASSFSENDEQFF
TRBD2	TRBV10-3	NA	TRBJ2-1	TGTGCCATCAGTGAGTCCACTAGCGGGACCAATGAGCAGTTCTTC	CAISESTSGTNEQFF
TRBD2	TRBV4-2	NA	TRBJ2-1	TGTGCCAGCAGCCAGCGGACTAGCGGGAGCTCCTACAATGAGCAGTTCTTC	CASSQRTSGSSYNEQFF
NA	TRBV27	NA	TRBJ2-2	TGTGCCAGCAGTTCCCGACTAGAAGCCGGGGAGCTGTTTTTT	CASSSRLEAGELFF
TRBD2	TRBV9	once	TRBJ2-2	TGTGCCAGCAGCCTCTCGAGCGGGAGGACCGGGGAGCTGTTTTTT	CASSLSSGRTGELFF
NA	TRBV7-2	NA	TRBJ2-7	TGTGCCAGCAGCGGACGAGGCGGGGCTTTTAACTACGAGCAGTACTTC	CASSGRGGAFNYEQYF
TRBD2	TRBV7-6	once	TRBJ2-5	TGTGCCAGCAGCTTAAGCGGGAGTGGCCAAGAGACCCAGTACTTC	CASSLSGSGQETQYF
TRBD1	TRBV18	NA	TRBJ1-5	TGTGCCAGCTCACCACCCCCAGGGGGCTGGGGCAATCAGCCCCAGCATTTT	CASSPPPGGWGNQPQHF
TRBD1	TRBV2	NA	TRBJ1-6	TGTGCCAGCGCCCGTGTATTGGACAGGATTAATTCACCCCTCCACTTT	CASARVLDRINSPLHF
TRBD2	TRBV5-1	NA	TRBJ2-1	TGCGCCAGCAGCTTGGAAGCTAGCGGGAGGGCGGGCAATGAGCAGTTCTTC	CASSLEASGRAGNEQFF
TRBD2	TRBV28	NA	TRBJ2-7	TGTGCCAGCAGTCCACACGGGGAGGGGTTGTACGAGCAGTACTTC	CASSPHGEGLYEQYF
TRBD2	TRBV6-5	NA	TRBJ2-5	TGTGCCAGCAGACGACTCTTGGGCGGGGGAGAGACCCAGTACTTC	CASRRLLGGGETQYF
TRBD2	TRBV7-9	NA	TRBJ2-3	TGTGCCAGCAGCTTGAGCGGGAGCCAGGATACGCAGTATTTT	CASSLSGSQDTQYF
TRBD2	TRBV7-8	NA	TRBJ2-7	TGTGCCAGCAGACTAGCGGGAGCATCCTACGAGCAGTACTTC	CASRLAGASYEQYF
TRBD2	TRBV3-1/TRBV3-2	NA	TRBJ2-4	TGTGCCAGCAGCCAAGGAGGACTAGCGGGAGCACAAAACATTCAGTACTTC	CASSQGGLAGAQNIQYF
TRBD1	TRBV19	NA	TRBJ2-7	TGTGCCAGTAGTACTACCGGGACAGGACCTGTTAAGGGGCAGTACTTC	CASSTTGTGPVKGQYF
TRBD2	TRBV30	NA	TRBJ2-2	TGTGCCTGGGGGAATGGTGCCAGCGGGAGACCCCCCGGGGAGCTGTTTTTT	CAWGNGASGRPPGELFF
NA	TRBV19	few	TRBJ1-2	TGTGCCAGTAGTATAAACACCGGCAGGGGAAGGTATGGCTACACCTTC	CASSINTGRGRYGYTF
NA	TRBV11-3	NA	TRBJ2-4	TGTGCCAGCAGCTTAAACAGGCCCCTAGCCAAAAACATTCAGTACTTC	CASSLNRPLAKNIQYF
NA	TRBV4-3	NA	TRBJ2-6	TGCGCCAGCAGCCAACAACAAGGGGCCGGGGCCAACGTCCTGACTTTC	CASSQQQGAGANVLTF
TRBD1	TRBV14	NA	TRBJ1-4	TGTGCCAGCAGCCACCGACCTACCGGGACAGCTAATGAAAAACTGTTTTTT	CASSHRPTGTANEKLFF
TRBD2	TRBV6-6	NA	TRBJ2-7	TGTGCCAGCAGTTTTATGGGACTAGCTACAGGCTACGAGCAGTACTTC	CASSFMGLATGYEQYF
TRBD2	TRBV5-6	NA	TRBJ2-7	TGTGCCAGCAGCTCTTCTAGCGGGAGATGGGGCGAGCAGTACTTC	CASSSSSGRWGEQYF
TRBD2	TRBV10-3	NA	TRBJ2-5	TGTGCCATCAGTGGGGGAGGGCTCCAAGAGACCCAGTACTTC	CAISGGGLQETQYF
NA	TRBV2	NA	TRBJ2-5	TGTGCCAGCAGTGAGGGGAGGCAAGAGACCCAGTACTTC	CASSEGRQETQYF
TRBD2	TRBV5-8	NA	TRBJ2-6	TGTGCCAGCAGCCTCGGGGGGGTTACTGGGGCCAACGTCCTGACTTTC	CASSLGGVTGANVLTF
TRBD2	TRBV5-1	few	TRBJ2-3	TGCGCCAGCAGCGGACTAGCGGGAGGGCCTGATACGCAGTATTTT	CASSGLAGGPDTQYF
NA	TRBV3-1/TRBV3-2	NA	TRBJ1-1	TGTGCCAGCAGCCAAATGACACGGAACACTGAAGCTTTCTTT	CASSQMTRNTEAFF
NA	TRBV11-3	NA	TRBJ2-3	TGTGCCAGCAGCTTAGATTATGAGAGCACGCAGTATTTT	CASSLDYESTQYF
NA	TRBV9	NA	TRBJ2-1	TGTGCCAGCAGCCCTTCTTTAACGTCGACGGGCAATGAGCAGTTCTTC	CASSPSLTSTGNEQFF
TRBD1	TRBV25-1	NA	TRBJ1-2	TGTGCCAGCAGAGACAGGGGAATCTATGGCTACACCTTC	CASRDRGIYGYTF
NA	TRBV21-1	NA	TRBJ2-5	TGTGCCAGCAGCAACCGGGACAGCGCCCAAGAGACCCAGTACTTC	CASSNRDSAQETQYF
TRBD1	TRBV29-1	NA	TRBJ2-5	TGCAGCGCGGCGGGACAGGGGGGAGAGACCCAGTACTTC	CSAAGQGGETQYF